The T cell receptor beta chain described here comes from a study of T cells in Graves' hyperthyroidism and ophthalmopathy. Whole-study findings and limits: Ophthalmopathy was model-predicted a median about 6.7 months pre-onset. Ophthalmopathy cases were set apart from stable hyperthyroidism by a 13 V-J model.

Amplified regions were TCR beta CDR3 sequences from RNA transcripts. The study used the HTBI primer set for a first-round RT-PCR of the TCR CDR3. TCRdb independently ran MiXCR on the multiplex PCR reads; one entry per CDR3 protein. The sample lists hundreds of thousands of distinct CDR3 sequences, about 15% occurring once. CDR1 and CDR2 (germline): SQVTM, ANQGSEA. V lost 3 bases and J 1 base, leaving 7 bases between the germline ends. The CDR3 has 12 residues. Regarding this clonotype: Its target is unknown.

The chain links TRBV29-1 to TRBJ2-7, with D perhaps being TRBD1 or TRBD2 (5 bases each). The sequencing input was blood. The clonotype comes from a woman aged 45-60 years with Graves' ophthalmopathy. The CDR3 DNA reads as TGCAGCGTTGAGAGGGGATCCTACGAGCAGTACTTC. Encoded protein: CSVERGSYEQYF.